Sequencing of this TCR beta chain was carried out in a study of long-term antiretroviral therapy in people with HIV. Run at survey level, the immunoSEQ assay was version v3.0. The repertoire was sequenced with immunoSEQ multiplex PCR; TCRdb's copy has only in-frame clones and lacks some. The sample carries approximately 30,000 clones, roughly 97% recorded once. The germline V gene has CDR1 MNHEY and CDR2 SMNVEV (reference sequence). The CDR3 is 19 residues long. J was trimmed by 2 bases and V by 5 bases; bases with no gene match: 15. The TCR comes from a man in his thirties or forties with HIV. Specimen: unsorted PBMCs, collected 7.6 years after starting antiretroviral therapy. The chain is built from TRBV27 and TRBJ2-7; 13 positions agree with TRBD2. This chain's CDR3 is CASSNRGLAGLGSPYEQYF. In DNA form, the CDR3 reads TGTGCCAGCAGTAACCGGGGACTAGCGGGGCTAGGGAGCCCCTACGAGCAGTACTTC.